Below are 17 T cell receptor beta chains sequenced from a single sample in a study of T cell repertoires in cytomegalovirus infection. One entry per CDR3 protein results from TCRdb running MiXCR on the reads. The data hold 500,000 or so distinct CDR3 sequences, with about 17% observed a single time. The specimen was CD8+ T cells from PBMCs. All receptors derive from a human donor in good health (CMV status not recorded). Some clones in this sample may be carry-over from other donors' samples.

This clonotype came up a few times. This chain connects TRBV29-1 to TRBJ1-1, with unresolved D. V lost 4 bases and J lost 5, with 11 bases in between. Per the germline V gene, CDR1 is SQVTM and CDR2 is ANQGSEA. The CDR3 length is 12 residues. The CDR3 region is CSVATGGTEAFF. The CDR3 region has the DNA TGCAGCGTTGCCACTGGTGGAACTGAAGCTTTCTTT.

This clonotype was seen many times. This rearrangement joins TRBV19 to TRBJ2-5; 7 nucleotides agree with TRBD1. The J segment lost 3 bases and the V segment lost 4 bases, leaving 11 bases of the junction unmatched. The CDR3 consists of 16 residues. Germline V CDR1 and CDR2: LNHDA, SQIVND (reference sequence). CDR3 residues: CASSTYGQELKETQYF. In DNA, the CDR3 is TGTGCCAGTAGTACCTATGGACAGGAGCTTAAAGAGACCCAGTACTTC.

The chain is built from TRBV11-2 and TRBJ1-1; 7 bases map to TRBD1. The ends lost 1 base at V and 8 bases at J; junction bases unmatched: 7. CDR1 is SGHAT, CDR2 FQNNGV, per germline. The length of the CDR3 is 14 residues. DNA for the CDR3: TGTGCCAGCAGCTTAGTGGGGACAGAGCCCGAAGCTTTCTTT. It encodes CASSLVGTEPEAFF.

This clonotype is a singleton in its sample. Being one base from a much bigger clone, this may be a read error. This rearrangement joins TRBV2 to TRBJ2-6; D gene ambiguous. The CDR3 consists of 15 residues. CDR1 and CDR2 (germline): SNHLY, FYNNEI. Trimming removed 6 bases at V and 1 base at J, with 10 bases between. The CDR3 DNA follows: TGTGCCAGCAGAGAGACCTCGTCTGGGGCCAACGTCCTGACTTTC. Translated, it gives CASRETSSGANVLTF.

This clonotype was counted a few times. The chain has TRBV20-1 and TRBJ2-1; TRBD2 matches at 11 bases. Germline V gene lookup returns CDR1 DFQATT and CDR2 SNEGSKA (reference sequence). The CDR3 loop spans 14 amino acids. CDR3: CIIVLSGGVNEQFF. CDR3 coding DNA: TGCATCATCGTCCTTAGCGGGGGGGTCAATGAGCAGTTCTTC.

This clonotype has at least ten counts. V is TRBV7-6 and J is TRBJ2-1; D gene uncertain. Germline-derived CDR1 and CDR2 are SGHVS and FNYEAQ. V gave up 5 bases and J gave up 5 bases, with 19 bases separating them. The CDR3 totals 16 residues. CDR3 protein: CASSLISGLRDNEQFF. The CDR3 DNA sequence: TGTGCCAGCAGCCTAATCTCTGGGTTAAGGGACAATGAGCAGTTCTTC.

The table lists this clonotype with a few counts. This chain uses TRBV15 with TRBJ2-1, with TRBD2 matching over 8 bases. The CDR3 is 14 residues long. Germline V gene data show CDR1 as LNHNV and CDR2 as YYDKDF (reference sequence). Trimming at V came to 5 bases and at J to 6 bases, leaving 6 bases not matched to a gene. The CDR3 DNA reads as TGTGCCACCAGCTATTTAGCGGGGTTCAATGAGCAGTTCTTC. Translation: CATSYLAGFNEQFF.

Comment on this clonotype: Possible read error: a much larger clone is one base away. The CDR3 nucleotides read TGTGCCAGCAGCTTAGCGCGAGCAGTGCCCCCCTACGAGCAGTACTTC. This gives the protein CASSLARAVPPYEQYF. The rearrangement joins TRBV7-4 to TRBJ2-7; D unresolved. In germline, CDR1 is SGHVT, CDR2 SQSDAQ. The CDR3 runs to 16 residues. V was shortened by 0 bases and J by 2 bases, with 14 bases between the two germline ends.

This clonotype was seen at least ten times. The rearrangement uses TRBV7-9 and TRBJ2-1; tentative D call: TRBD2 (5 bases). CDR3 length: 14 amino acids. Between the trimmed V and J ends, which lost 1 base and 8 bases, there was a span of 12 bases. Germline V CDR1 and CDR2: SEHNR, FQNEAQ (reference sequence). DNA for the CDR3: TGTGCCAGCAGCTTAGTAGCGACTTGGGATGAGCAGTTCTTC. Protein product: CASSLVATWDEQFF.

Note on this clonotype: This sequence may be a read error, since a much larger clone differs from it by one base. The chain combines TRBV6-6 with TRBJ2-3; D could derive from TRBD1 or TRBD2 (5 bases each). The CDR3 sequence is 13 residues long. CDR1 MNHNY and CDR2 SVGAGI come from the germline V gene (reference sequence). The CDR3 DNA reads as TGTGCCAGCAGTTACGGGGGAGCAGATAGGCAGTATTTT. Protein: CASSYGGADRQYF.

This clonotype was picked up many times. The rearrangement joins TRBV12-3 or TRBV12-4 to TRBJ1-2; 8 positions match TRBD1. Trimming cost V 7 bases and J 4 bases; bases outside gene matches: 8. The CDR3 covers 14 residues. The CDR3 DNA follows: TGTGCCAGCAAGTCAGGGGGCAAGGGCTATGGCTACACCTTC. Residues: CASKSGGKGYGYTF.

Many counts were recorded for this clonotype. The chain is built from TRBV12-3 or TRBV12-4 and TRBJ1-6; no reliable D call. There are 13 residues in the CDR3. Deletions cut 6 bases from V and 7 bases from J, with 10 bases between. The CDR3 sequence: CASSQGGNSPLHF. The DNA for the CDR3 is TGTGCCAGCAGCCAAGGTGGAAATTCACCCCTCCACTTT.

This clonotype was observed many times. The CDR3 coding sequence is TGTGCTAGCCAAAGTGGGCGCAATGAGCAGTTCTTC. Protein product: CASQSGRNEQFF. V usage is TRBV12-5 and J usage is TRBJ2-1, with D hard to call. V was trimmed by 9 bases and J by 6 bases, leaving 12 bases between them. The germline gives CDR1 LGHNT, CDR2 FRNRAP. The CDR3 covers 12 residues.

The chain has TRBV4-2 and TRBJ1-1, with D possibly TRBD1 on 5 matching bases. The CDR3 is made up of 15 amino acids. In germline, CDR1 is LGHNA, CDR2 YNFKEQ. With 0 bases removed from V and 1 base from J, the gap between germline ends came to 9 bases. CDR3 sequence (DNA): TGTGCCAGCAGCCAAGAATTAGGGGAGAACACTGAAGCTTTCTTT. Translating it yields CASSQELGENTEAFF.

This clonotype was seen a few times. The chain's CDR3 is CASSPSAGPTTEAFF. In nucleotides, the CDR3 is TGCGCCAGCAGCCCGTCGGCAGGGCCTACCACTGAAGCTTTCTTT. This chain joins TRBV5-1 and TRBJ1-1; D is possibly TRBD1 (5 bases). Per germline, CDR1 SGHRS and CDR2 YFSETQ. Deletions cut 4 bases from V and 4 bases from J, with 17 bases between. The CDR3 has 15 amino acids.

This clonotype has a count of ten or more. This sequence joins TRBV7-3 and TRBJ2-3; a possible D gene is TRBD2 (6 bases). The germline V and J ends were trimmed by 4 bases and 4 bases, with 9 bases remaining between them. Germline assignment: CDR1 SGHTA and CDR2 FQGTGA. The CDR3 runs to 13 residues. In DNA form, the CDR3 reads TGTGCCAGCAGCTGGGAGGAGGCAGATACGCAGTATTTT. This translates into CASSWEEADTQYF. The whole variable domain, remainder taken from reference TRBV7-3 and TRBJ2-3, is GAGVSQTPSNKVTEKGKYVELRCDPISGHTALYWYRQSLGQGPEFLIYFQGTGAADDSGLPNDRFFAVRPEGSVSTLKIQRTERGDSAVYLCASSWEEADTQYFGPGTRLTVL.

This clonotype was observed at least ten times. The chain employs TRBV7-2 and TRBJ2-7, with 10 bases lining up with TRBD1. The CDR3 length is 15 residues. V lost 0 bases and J lost 6; bases outside the gene matches: 5. CDR1 and CDR2 from the germline V gene are SGHTA and FQGNSA. Written as DNA, the CDR3 is TGTGCCAGCAGCTTAGCCGGGGACAGGGGTACCGAGCAGTACTTC. This encodes CASSLAGDRGTEQYF.